The 9 T cell receptor beta chains in this list originate from one sample, sequenced in a study of OX40 agonist ivuxolimab in advanced cancers. Libraries came from the immunoSEQ multiplex PCR assay. The table was pulled from immuneACCESS by TCRdb, which kept in-frame rearrangements only. Such tables lose some clones; where checked, under half of the loss comes from unresolved V genes, and the rest has no known cause. This sample comprises 65,000 to 95,000 clones, 88% of them detected only once. The ten most abundant clones make up about 0.8% of the sample. The specimen comprised CD4+ or CD8+ T cells sorted from blood, sampled in a trial of the OX40 agonist ivuxolimab. These receptors were collected from an adult with an advanced solid tumor such as melanoma, head and neck, liver or kidney cancer.

The chain has TRBV18 and TRBJ2-5; D is ambiguous. CDR1 and CDR2 from the germline V gene are KGHSH and LQKENI. The V and J ends lost 4 bases and 5 bases respectively, with 11 bases between them. The CDR3 has 13 residues. The CDR3 spells CASSRDTSETQYF. CDR3 nucleotide sequence: TGTGCCAGCTCACGGGATACGTCGGAGACCCAGTACTTC.

This sequence joins TRBV7-2 and TRBJ1-1; 10 bases are shared with TRBD1. The CDR3 runs 15 residues. V lost 1 base to trimming and J lost 10 bases; unmatched junction nucleotides: 9. The germline CDR1 and CDR2 sequences are SGHTA and FQGNSA. The CDR3 reads CASSLGVGGDRGAFF. Written as DNA, the CDR3 is TGTGCCAGCAGCTTAGGAGTGGGAGGGGACAGGGGAGCTTTCTTT.

The chain carries TRBV7-2 and TRBJ2-7, with D perhaps matching TRBD1 (5 bases). Germline V lookup: CDR1 SGHTA, CDR2 FQGNSA. The CDR3 loop spans 14 amino acids. The germline V and J ends were trimmed by 6 bases and 3 bases, with 15 bases remaining between them. As DNA, the CDR3 is TGTGCCAGCAGTCATTGGGGCCAGGGCTACGAGCAGTACTTC. Translated: CASSHWGQGYEQYF.

The chain joins TRBV7-3 to TRBJ2-1, with unresolved D. The CDR3 spans 14 residues. The V gene lost 4 bases and the J gene lost 6 bases, with 13 bases spanning the gap. The germline CDR1 and CDR2 sequences are SGHTA and FQGTGA. CDR3 bases: TGTGCCAGCAGCTCAGGTGTGGGTGCCAATGAGCAGTTCTTC. Its translation is CASSSGVGANEQFF. Full variable domain (missing parts from reference TRBV7-3 and TRBJ2-1): GAGVSQTPSNKVTEKGKYVELRCDPISGHTALYWYRQSLGQGPEFLIYFQGTGAADDSGLPNDRFFAVRPEGSVSTLKIQRTERGDSAVYLCASSSGVGANEQFFGPGTRLTVL.

This clone was seen a handful of times. This chain joins TRBV28 and TRBJ1-1; possible D gene TRBD1, 5 bases. The V gene lost 6 bases and the J gene lost 8 bases, with 13 bases spanning the gap. CDR3 length: 12 amino acids. Germline assignment: CDR1 MDHEN and CDR2 SYDVKM. CDR3 sequence: CASSNLGAEAFF. DNA for the CDR3: TGTGCCAGCAGCAACCTTGGGGCCGAAGCTTTCTTT. Drawing the rest from reference TRBV28 and TRBJ1-1, the complete variable domain is DVKVTQSSRYLVKRTGEKVFLECVQDMDHENMFWYRQDPGLGLRLIYFSYDVKMKEKGDIPEGYSVSREKKERFSLILESASTNQTSMYLCASSNLGAEAFFGQGTRLTVV.

The chain employs TRBV18 and TRBJ2-5; TRBD2 matches at 9 bases. Germline trimming cut 5 bases from V and 5 bases from J; bases unmatched to any gene: 6. This CDR3 has 14 residues. Germline V gene lookup returns CDR1 KGHSH and CDR2 LQKENI. The CDR3 loop reads CASSWIAGAETQYF. The CDR3, as DNA: TGTGCCAGCTCATGGATAGCGGGAGCGGAGACCCAGTACTTC. The full variable domain, with the rest looked up from reference TRBV18 and TRBJ2-5, is NAGVMQNPRHLVRRRGQEARLRCSPMKGHSHVYWYRQLPEEGLKFMVYLQKENIIDESGMPKERFSAEFPKEGPSILRIQQVVRGDSAAYFCASSWIAGAETQYFGPGTRLLVL.

As regards this clone: The sample carries other DNA sequences with the same CDR3. The chain joins TRBV7-9 to TRBJ2-5; D is ambiguous. The V and J ends lost 6 bases and 4 bases respectively, with 9 bases between them. The CDR3 covers 12 residues. From germline, CDR1 is SEHNR and CDR2 FQNEAQ (reference sequence). This CDR3 reads CASSLLGETQYF. The CDR3 coding sequence is TGTGCCAGCAGTTTACTTGGAGAGACCCAGTACTTC.

This clone came up once. The rearrangement uses TRBV4-3 and TRBJ2-1, with D unresolved. The CDR3 is 16 residues long. Germline V gene lookup returns CDR1 LGHNA and CDR2 YSLEER. The V end lost 1 base, the J end lost 7 bases, and 17 bases lay between the germline ends. The DNA of the CDR3 is TGCGCCAGCAGCCAAGCACTCTCTCGCCCTCGTAATGAGCAGTTCTTC. It specifies CASSQALSRPRNEQFF.

The sample holds one count of this clone. The rearrangement uses TRBV30 and TRBJ1-5, with 8 positions matching TRBD1. Germline loops: CDR1 GTSNPN, CDR2 SVGIG (reference sequence). V lost 2 bases to trimming and J lost 7 bases; unmatched junction nucleotides: 4. The CDR3 totals 13 residues. CDR3 protein: CAWSRTGMQPQHF. In DNA form, the CDR3 reads TGTGCCTGGAGTAGGACAGGGATGCAGCCCCAGCATTTT.